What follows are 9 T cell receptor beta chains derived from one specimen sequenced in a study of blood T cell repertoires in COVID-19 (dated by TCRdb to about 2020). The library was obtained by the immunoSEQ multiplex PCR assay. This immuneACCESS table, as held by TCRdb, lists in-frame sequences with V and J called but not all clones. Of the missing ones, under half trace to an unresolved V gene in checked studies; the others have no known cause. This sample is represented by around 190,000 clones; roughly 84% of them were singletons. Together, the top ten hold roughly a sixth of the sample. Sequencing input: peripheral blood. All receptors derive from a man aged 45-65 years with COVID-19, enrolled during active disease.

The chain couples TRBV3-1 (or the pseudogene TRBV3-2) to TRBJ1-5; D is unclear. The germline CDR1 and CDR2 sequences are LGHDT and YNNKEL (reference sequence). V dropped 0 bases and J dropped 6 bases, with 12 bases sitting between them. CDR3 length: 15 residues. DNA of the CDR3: TGTGCCAGCAGCCAAGATCTGGCGGGATCTCAGCCCCAGCATTTT. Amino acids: CASSQDLAGSQPQHF.

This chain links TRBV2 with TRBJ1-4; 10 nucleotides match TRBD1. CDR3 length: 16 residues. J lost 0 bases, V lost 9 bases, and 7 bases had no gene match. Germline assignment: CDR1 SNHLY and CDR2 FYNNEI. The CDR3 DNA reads TGTGCCAGTACTGGACAGGGGGTTGCAACTAATGAAAAACTGTTTTTT. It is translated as CASTGQGVATNEKLFF.

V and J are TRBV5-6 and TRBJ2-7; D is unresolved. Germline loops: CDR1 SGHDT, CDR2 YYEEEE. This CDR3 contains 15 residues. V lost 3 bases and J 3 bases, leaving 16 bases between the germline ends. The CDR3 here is CASSSRQREDYEQYF. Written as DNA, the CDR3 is TGTGCCAGCAGCTCTAGGCAGAGAGAGGACTACGAGCAGTACTTC.

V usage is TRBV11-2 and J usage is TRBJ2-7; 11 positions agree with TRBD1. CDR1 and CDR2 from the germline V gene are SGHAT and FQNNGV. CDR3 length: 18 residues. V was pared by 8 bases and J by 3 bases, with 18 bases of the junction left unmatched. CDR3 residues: CASLTWTGGDGNLYEQYF. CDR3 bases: TGTGCCAGCTTGACCTGGACAGGGGGCGACGGGAACCTCTACGAGCAGTACTTC.

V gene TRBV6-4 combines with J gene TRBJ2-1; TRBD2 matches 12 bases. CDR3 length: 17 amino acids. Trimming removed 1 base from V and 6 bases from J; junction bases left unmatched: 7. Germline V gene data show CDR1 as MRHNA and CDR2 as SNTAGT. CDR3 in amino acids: CASSDFPTSGRTNEQFF. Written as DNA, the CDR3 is TGTGCCAGCAGTGACTTCCCAACTAGCGGGAGGACCAATGAGCAGTTCTTC.

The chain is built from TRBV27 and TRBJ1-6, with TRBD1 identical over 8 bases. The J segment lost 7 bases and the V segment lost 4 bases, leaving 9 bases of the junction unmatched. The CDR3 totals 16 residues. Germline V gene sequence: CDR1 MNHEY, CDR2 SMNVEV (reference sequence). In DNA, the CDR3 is TGTGCCAGCAGTTCTCTTACCGGGACAGGAAATTCACCCCTCCACTTT. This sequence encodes CASSSLTGTGNSPLHF.

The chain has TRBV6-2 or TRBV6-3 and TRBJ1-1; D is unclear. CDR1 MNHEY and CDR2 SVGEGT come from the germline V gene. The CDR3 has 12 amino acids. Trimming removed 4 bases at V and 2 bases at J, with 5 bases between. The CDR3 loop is CASSSVNTEAFF. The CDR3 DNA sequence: TGTGCCAGCAGTTCGGTTAACACTGAAGCTTTCTTT.

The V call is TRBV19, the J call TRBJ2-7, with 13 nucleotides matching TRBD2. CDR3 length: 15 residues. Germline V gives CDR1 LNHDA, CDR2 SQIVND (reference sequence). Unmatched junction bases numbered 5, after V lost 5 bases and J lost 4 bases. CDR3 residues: CASSGGTSGEYEQYF. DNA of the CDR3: TGTGCCAGTAGTGGCGGGACTAGCGGGGAGTACGAGCAGTACTTC.

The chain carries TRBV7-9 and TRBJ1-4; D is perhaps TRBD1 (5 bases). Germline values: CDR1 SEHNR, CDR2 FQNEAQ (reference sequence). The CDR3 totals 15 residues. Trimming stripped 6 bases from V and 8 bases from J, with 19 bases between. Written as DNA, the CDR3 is TGTGCCAGCAGTCGAGACAGCCCCGAAGTGGAAAAACTGTTTTTT. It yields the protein CASSRDSPEVEKLFF.